This TCR beta chain originates from a study of human thymus T cells. The V gene end was trimmed by 0 bases and the J gene end by 4 bases; junction bases not matched to a gene: 6. CDR3 length equals 16 residues. Germline V gene lookup returns CDR1 SGHVS and CDR2 FQNEAQ. Measured with immunoSEQ multiplex PCR; TCRdb has only the in-frame clones, and not every one. Of 75,000 to 90,000 clones in the sample, 90% to 98% were seen once. Surgeons resected thymus tissue during corrective heart surgery. Concerning this clone: Its antigen is still unknown.

Study results and caveats: An apparent bias in V and J gene usage was seen in thymic and blood repertoires. Related research found strongly overlapping thymic repertoires in unrelated individuals.

What was sequenced was thymus tissue. V usage is TRBV7-8 and J usage is TRBJ2-5; 9 nucleotides align to TRBD2. This clonotype was obtained from a boy under two years old with a congenital heart defect but otherwise immunologically healthy. The DNA for the CDR3 is TGTGCCAGCAGCTTAGCAATAGCGGGAGTGGGAGAGACCCAGTACTTC. It encodes CASSLAIAGVGETQYF.